The sequence of this T cell receptor (beta chain) was determined in a study of brain metastases from non-small cell lung cancer. Note on this clone: The antigen is not known. Germline and junction disagree at one end, which may indicate a read error.

Overall study results and limits: Fewer infiltrating T cells were found in brain metastases than primaries. Brain metastases shared most TCR repertoire with primaries, with sparse T cells. Expanded T-cell clones appeared in 55% to 75% of brain metastases over primaries.

Some clones are missing from TCRdb's copy, which holds only in-frame ones; the method was immunoSEQ multiplex PCR. The sample carries some 4,300 clones, roughly 85% recorded once. This CDR3 has 15 amino acids. The germline V gene has CDR1 SGHNT and CDR2 YENEEA. The specimen sequenced was primary lung tumor tissue. The source is a donor at least 40 years old with non-small cell lung cancer. The chain links TRBV11-3 to TRBJ2-2; tentatively, D is TRBD2 (7 bases). CDR3 nucleotide sequence: TGTGCCAGCAGCCAGAGGGGGGGAGGCACCGGGAAGCTGTTTTTT. This translates into CASSQRGGGTGKLFF. Looking up the rest from reference TRBV11-3 and TRBJ2-2 gives the full variable domain: EAGVVQSPRYKIIEKKQPVAFWCNPISGHNTLYWYLQNLGQGPELLIRYENEEAVDDSQLPKDRFSAERLKGVDSTLKIQPAELGDSAVYLCASSQRGGGTGKLFFGEGSRLTVL.